The 17 T cell receptor beta chains below were found in one sample sequenced in a study of T cell repertoires in cytomegalovirus infection. Antigens of these TCRs are unknown. MiXCR, applied by TCRdb to the reads, yields one record per CDR3 protein. The sample includes about 110,000 distinct CDR3 sequences, 35% to 50% of them seen just once. The sample was CD8+ T cells from cultured PBMCs, taken from culture after CMV antigen stimulation. These receptors originate from a human donor in good health (CMV status not recorded). Some clones in this sample may be carry-over from other donors' samples.

The chain employs TRBV7-2 and TRBJ1-4; D remains ambiguous. Germline V gene lookup returns CDR1 SGHTA and CDR2 FQGNSA. Trimming removed 2 bases from V and 7 bases from J, with 14 bases in between. The CDR3 has 15 amino acids. The CDR3 reads CASSLSAAMGEKLFF. CDR3 DNA: TGTGCCAGCAGCTTAAGTGCAGCCATGGGTGAAAAACTGTTTTTT.

In its sample, this clonotype was seen a few times. The chain has TRBV11-1 and TRBJ2-2, with D possibly called TRBD1 or TRBD2 (7 bases each). CDR3 length equals 14 residues. Germline V gives CDR1 SGHAT, CDR2 FQDESV (reference sequence). V was clipped by 2 bases and J by 5 bases, with 9 bases between them. The CDR3 region is CASSLQGGTGELFF. Written as DNA, the CDR3 is TGTGCCAGCAGCTTACAGGGGGGGACCGGGGAGCTGTTTTTT. Filled out from reference TRBV11-1 and TRBJ2-2, the complete variable domain reads EAEVAQSPRYKITEKSQAVAFWCDPISGHATLYWYRQILGQGPELLVQFQDESVVDDSQLPKDRFSAERLKGVDSTLKIQPAELGDSAMYLCASSLQGGTGELFFGEGSRLTVL.

The genes are TRBV12-3 or TRBV12-4 and TRBJ2-5, with TRBD2 matching 7 bases. With V trimmed by 0 bases and J by 5 bases, 9 bases remained unmatched. This CDR3 has 16 residues. The CDR3 loop reads CASSLAGGRQSETQYF. In nucleotides, the CDR3 is TGTGCCAGCAGTTTAGCGGGGGGGAGGCAGAGCGAGACCCAGTACTTC.

This clonotype was seen more than once but under ten times. The V call is TRBV12-3 or TRBV12-4, the J call TRBJ1-1; the D is unclear. The V gene lost 3 bases and the J gene lost 3 bases, with 11 bases spanning the gap. The CDR3 has 14 residues. In DNA form, the CDR3 reads TGTGCCAGCAGTTTCGGAGGGATTGACACTGAAGCTTTCTTT. It codes for CASSFGGIDTEAFF.

The V gene is TRBV19, the J gene TRBJ1-5; D may be TRBD1 (5 bases). Germline V CDR1 and CDR2: LNHDA, SQIVND (reference sequence). Trimming shortened V by 10 bases and J by 8 bases, and 21 bases separated the two germline ends. The CDR3 extends over 14 amino acids. DNA for the CDR3: TGTGCCACAACACGCCTGGGGGGGTTTGAGCCCCAGCATTTT. Protein sequence: CATTRLGGFEPQHF.

In this sample, this clonotype turned up a few times. Here the CDR3 reads CASSLELAGFNEQFF. DNA for the CDR3: TGTGCCAGCAGCTTAGAACTAGCGGGGTTCAATGAGCAGTTCTTC. V gene TRBV7-7 combines with J gene TRBJ2-1; 10 bases match TRBD2. The V segment lost 1 base and the J segment 6 bases; nucleotides outside the gene matches: 3. The CDR3 runs 15 residues. CDR1 SSHAT and CDR2 FNYEAQ come from the germline V gene (reference sequence).

This clonotype appeared a single time. The rearrangement uses TRBV27 and TRBJ1-6; 8 positions agree with TRBD1. CDR1 MNHEY and CDR2 SMNVEV come from the germline V gene (reference sequence). J gave up 9 bases and V 4 bases, and 5 bases lay outside the gene matches. The CDR3 sequence is 14 residues long. CDR3 DNA: TGTGCCAGCAGTTCCAGGGGGCTCAGTTCACCCCTCCACTTT. It encodes CASSSRGLSSPLHF.

Here the CDR3 reads CASSPWTGYNEQFF. The CDR3 region has the DNA TGTGCCAGTAGTCCCTGGACAGGGTACAATGAGCAGTTCTTC. The V call is TRBV19, the J call TRBJ2-1; 8 bases match TRBD1. This CDR3 spans 14 amino acids. The V gene end was trimmed by 5 bases and the J gene end by 4 bases; junction bases not matched to a gene: 4. Germline values: CDR1 LNHDA, CDR2 SQIVND (reference sequence). The full variable domain, rest sourced from reference TRBV19 and TRBJ2-1, is DGGITQSPKYLFRKEGQNVTLSCEQNLNHDAMYWYRQDPGQGLRLIYYSQIVNDFQKGDIAEGYSVSREKKESFPLTVTSAQKNPTAFYLCASSPWTGYNEQFFGPGTRLTVL.

This clonotype was observed a few times. The rearrangement joins TRBV7-9 to TRBJ1-2, with D unclear. CDR3 size: 12 residues. V lost 5 bases, J lost 6 bases, and 10 bases lay in between. CDR1 SEHNR and CDR2 FQNEAQ come from the germline V gene (reference sequence). The CDR3 region has the DNA TGTGCCAGCAGCCCTGAGTGGGATGGCTACACCTTC. The encoded protein is CASSPEWDGYTF.

The V and J genes are TRBV19 and TRBJ1-1, with 8 positions matching TRBD1. The J segment lost 9 bases and the V segment lost 7 bases, leaving 7 bases of the junction unmatched. The germline gives CDR1 LNHDA, CDR2 SQIVND (reference sequence). This CDR3 contains 12 residues. The CDR3 DNA reads as TGTGCCAGTACCCAGGACAGGGACAAAGCTTTCTTT. Translating it yields CASTQDRDKAFF.

The rearrangement joins TRBV7-6 to TRBJ2-3; TRBD1 matches at 9 bases. The CDR3 contains 13 residues. Germline V lookup: CDR1 SGHVS, CDR2 FNYEAQ. CDR3 nucleotides: TGTGCGAGCGGGGACAGGGGCACAGATACGCAGTATTTT. It is translated as CASGDRGTDTQYF.

This clonotype has more than one count but fewer than ten. The V and J genes are TRBV7-6 and TRBJ2-7, with 10 bases aligning to TRBD1. Germline CDR1 and CDR2: SGHVS and FNYEAQ. V lost 5 bases, J lost 5 bases, and 9 bases stayed unmatched. There are 15 residues in the CDR3. CDR3 bases: TGTGCCAGCAGCGGCGACAGGGGGCGCTTGGACGAGCAGTACTTC. It is translated as CASSGDRGRLDEQYF.

The CDR3 sequence: CSVEWAGQGLGEQYF. CDR3 sequence (DNA): TGCAGCGTTGAATGGGCAGGCCAGGGGTTGGGAGAGCAGTACTTC. The chain joins TRBV29-1 to TRBJ2-7; a possible D gene is TRBD1 (6 bases). Germline lookup yields CDR1 SQVTM and CDR2 ANQGSEA. The ends were cut back, 2 bases at V and 7 bases at J, with 21 bases in the middle. This CDR3 is 15 amino acids long.

CDR3 nucleotide sequence: TGTGCCAGCAGTACAGGGTACGAAGATACGCAGTATTTT. Protein: CASSTGYEDTQYF. The rearrangement joins TRBV6-5 to TRBJ2-3, with D tentatively TRBD1 (6 bases). From germline, CDR1 is MNHEY and CDR2 SVGAGI. The CDR3 covers 13 residues. The V gene lost 5 bases and the J gene lost 5 bases, with 11 bases spanning the gap.

This chain uses TRBV4-1 with TRBJ1-1; D gene ambiguous. In germline, CDR1 is MGHRA, CDR2 YSYEKL. V was clipped by 0 bases and J by 2 bases, with 7 bases between them. The CDR3 loop spans 14 amino acids. The CDR3 region is CASSQDPLNTEAFF. Written as DNA, the CDR3 is TGCGCCAGCAGCCAAGATCCCCTTAACACTGAAGCTTTCTTT.

This sequence joins TRBV6-8 and TRBJ1-2; tentative D call: TRBD1 (5 bases). V was trimmed by 5 bases and J by 6 bases, leaving 13 bases between them. The CDR3 is 13 residues long. The germline V gene encodes CDR1 MNHGY and CDR2 SAAAGT. DNA for the CDR3: TGTGCCAGCAGTCAGGGCGAGGGCGATGGCTACACCTTC. Translation gives CASSQGEGDGYTF.

This chain joins TRBV6-5 and TRBJ2-7; D uncertain. Between the trimmed V and J ends, which lost 6 bases and 1 base, there was a span of 10 bases. CDR1 and CDR2 from the germline V gene are MNHEY and SVGAGI. The CDR3 covers 13 residues. CDR3 protein: CASRNSISYEQYF. The CDR3 DNA sequence: TGTGCCAGCAGAAACAGCATTTCCTACGAGCAGTACTTC.